The clone carrying this T cell receptor beta chain counts as medium-sized. As yet, its antigen is unknown. This sample was taken from a study of cytomegalovirus exposure and HLA in healthy donors. General study points: Reportedly, a later analysis found an Asian-associated ancestry cluster had fewer N-insertions than the approximately 600-donor mean. Earlier analysis found most TCR beta V segments productive about 87% or about 30% of the time.

Germline values: CDR1 MNHEY, CDR2 SMNVEV (reference sequence). V gave up 3 bases and J gave up 8 bases, with 11 bases separating them. This CDR3 contains 13 residues. PCR was performed using 60 Vbeta and 13 Jbeta primers. Data came from immunoSEQ multiplex PCR; TCRdb stores just in-frame clones and leaves some out. The repertoire holds around 100,000 clones, with 67% as singletons. This receptor was obtained from a man under 40 in good health and CMV-seronegative. The material sequenced was PBMCs. The chain links TRBV27 to TRBJ1-3; weak D call: TRBD1 (5 bases). This CDR3 is CASSFQGGDTIYF. The CDR3 DNA reads TGTGCCAGCAGTTTTCAGGGTGGGGACACCATATATTTT.